This T cell receptor beta chain was identified in a study of tumor T cells in aggressive B-cell lymphoma. Some clones are missing from TCRdb's copy, which holds only in-frame ones; the method was immunoSEQ multiplex PCR. Of about 2,500 clones listed, 91% are singletons. With 8 bases clipped from V and 4 bases from J, the junction kept 4 bases outside the gene matches. Germline CDR1 and CDR2: MNHEY and SVGAGI. CDR3 length: 14 amino acids. The sequence was collected from an adult with diffuse large B cell lymphoma. The sample taken for sequencing was tumor tissue. The chain uses TRBV6-5 and TRBJ2-1, with 11 bases that match TRBD1. The DNA of the CDR3 is TGTGCCAGCGAGGGACAGGGGGGTTACAATGAGCAGTTCTTC. Translation: CASEGQGGYNEQFF.